This record concerns one TCR beta chain sequence. The antigen it binds to is not known. Nothing much larger sits one base from this clone, and base qualities are not available. The CDR3 numbers 15 residues from cysteine through phenylalanine. Only the CDR3 DNA is retained, 45 bases long and in frame from the first base. Per the germline V gene, SNHLY is the CDR1 and FYNNEI is the CDR2. V loses 6 bases, J loses 4 bases, and the germline ends lie 16 bases apart. This specimen's time point label, interpreted: less than 25 weeks on oral tofacitinib. The meaning of the sample's treatment or condition label: oral pan-JAK inhibitor, 5-10 mg twice daily. From alopecia areata patients, peripheral blood was collected along with lesional scalp punch biopsies. PBMCs were separated by density centrifugation and stained for CD3, CD4 and CD8, after which CD4+ and CD8+ T cells were sorted on a FACSAria. These data are taken from a study of CD8+ T cells in alopecia areata (dated by TCRdb to 2016 to 2019). General notes on the study: The treated patients took part in an open-label pilot trial in which moderate-to-severe alopecia areata was treated with oral tofacitinib at 5 to 10 mg twice daily. Tofacitinib was administered for 6 to 18 months, and 6 months of follow-up off drug were then conducted to assess delayed response and recurrence. The SALT score, which quantifies the percentage of affected scalp surface area, was used to measure disease severity in treated patients. To study T cell clonal expansion in alopecia areata, the researchers applied high-throughput TCRbeta sequencing to both the C3H/HeJ mouse model and human patients. In humans, TCRbeta sequencing was performed on scalp tissue and on sorted CD4+ and CD8+ peripheral blood T cells from healthy controls and from patients with patchy or totalis/universalis alopecia areata. Patients on tofacitinib were biopsied at baseline and after 4 and 24 weeks of treatment, and several of the patients also had a later scalp biopsy. Clonality in the scalp was compared among normal scalp (n=4), patchy alopecia areata scalp (n=8), and alopecia totalis/universalis scalp (n=8). RNA was obtained with the PAXgene miRNA kit for fixed scalp, the miRNeasy kit for PBMCs, and the RNeasy kit for mouse skin. immunoSEQ multiplex PCR using 35 Vbeta forward primers and 13 Jbeta reverse primers was used to amplify TCRbeta CDR3 regions.

To prepare the library, the immunoSEQ multiplex PCR assay was applied. RNA was extracted from all samples and reverse transcribed into cDNA as template for TCR sequencing. SuperScript III was used to make first-strand cDNA, primed with a 2:1 mix of oligo-dT and random hexamers. A synthetic immune receptor repertoire was used to measure amplification bias, and any remaining bias was corrected computationally. The study's own analysis went as follows. Raw reads were preprocessed to remove errors, and CDR3 was defined by IMGT conventions from the conserved cysteine to phenylalanine. To get clonality, Shannon entropy was normalized by log2 of the number of productive unique TCRs and the result was subtracted from 1. Whether each scalp clone was CD4 or CD8 was inferred by checking scalp TCRbeta sequences against the CD4 and CD8 repertoires from sorted blood. The immuneACCESS repertoire file appears here via TCRdb, limited to in-frame rearrangements. These files lack a portion of the clones; in checked studies, under half of the deficit traces to unresolved V genes, and the cause of the others is not known. V, J and clone size derive from that table, while D and trimming were established from the DNA sequence. For this sample the table gives about 100,000 clones, of which 44% were detected only once. 15% to 20% of the sample belongs to the ten largest clones.

What the study reported, not specific to this receptor: Because the treated cohort was small and had only one nonresponder, larger studies are needed to examine links between baseline CD8+ expansion and response. Many expanded lesional clones were found to persist in scalp and blood during tofacitinib treatment, and relapse after treatment cessation may be partly explained by this persistence. Unlike mouse skin, where gammadelta T cells dominate, normal human skin contains resident alphabeta T cells that get sequenced too, which complicates analysis of the scalp TCR repertoire. TCR sequences shared between patients were less clear than in mice, possibly partly because of HLA diversity in the patient population. Tofacitinib significantly decreased scalp clonality and the number of expanded CD8+ clones among the top 100 scalp clones. Lesional scalp, especially in alopecia totalis/universalis, showed higher clonality and more expanded CD8+ clones than normal scalp, suggesting antigenic drive.

The receptor chain draws on TRBV2 and TRBJ2-1; the D gene is perhaps TRBD2, from 6 matching bases. Sequenced here: CD8+ T cells sorted from blood, sampled at week 24, from a patient treated with tofacitinib. The TCR was taken from a human donor with alopecia areata. At the DNA level, the sequence is TGTGCCAGCAGGCCCGCCGGGGGATGGTACAATGAGCAGTTCTTC. Its translation is CASRPAGGWYNEQFF.